The clone carrying this TCR beta chain occurred once. What it binds is unknown. Method: immunoSEQ multiplex PCR; TCRdb's copy keeps in-frame clones and lacks some. The repertoire has around 26,000 clones, roughly 82% of them found once; the top ten carry approximately 15%. This sample was included in a study of OX40 agonist ivuxolimab in advanced cancers. The length of the CDR3 is 17 residues. Germline V gene lookup returns CDR1 LGHNA and CDR2 YNFKEQ. After removal of 0 bases from V and 6 bases from J, the junction contained 12 bases not matched to a gene. Study-wide findings and caveats: Clonal expansion from baseline to week 6 occurred in both CD4+ and CD8+ T cells. It was not determined which antigens were specifically recognized by the peripheral T cells that had undergone clonal expansion.

This clonotype was sampled from an adult with an advanced solid tumor such as melanoma, head and neck, liver or kidney cancer. The chain uses TRBV4-2 and TRBJ2-3, with 7 bases aligning to TRBD2. The sequences come from CD4+ or CD8+ T cells sorted from blood, collected in a trial of the OX40 agonist ivuxolimab. In DNA form, the CDR3 reads TGTGCCAGCAGCCAAGAGGACTGGGGAGGGCGGACGGATACGCAGTATTTT. It translates to CASSQEDWGGRTDTQYF.